These 30 T cell receptor beta chains share one sample of origin, sequenced in a study of blood T cells in healthy people across ages. A sample-barcoded 5' primer and a J-beta primer mix were used in a second PCR of roughly 7 to 11 cycles. Via MiXCR, TCRdb re-called the 5' RACE reads, giving one row per CDR3 protein. The sample shows more than 800,000 distinct CDR3 sequences, 29% of them seen only once. The source material was blood. These TCRs come from a woman of 80 years or more in good health.

CDR3 in DNA: TGTGCCAGCAGCCCGGGACAGGAGATCTATGGCTACACCTTC. This gives the protein CASSPGQEIYGYTF. The chain is built from TRBV12-3 or TRBV12-4 and TRBJ1-2; 8 nucleotides agree with TRBD1. V lost 6 bases, J lost 4 bases, and 7 bases stayed unmatched. CDR3 length: 14 amino acids.

The rearrangement uses TRBV20-1 and TRBJ1-5; a weak D match, TRBD1 (6 bases). This CDR3 has 14 amino acids. Trimming removed 3 bases at V and 1 base at J, with 10 bases between. Germline V gene lookup returns CDR1 DFQATT and CDR2 SNEGSKA (reference sequence). The CDR3 here is CSARVGGSNQPQHF. CDR3 DNA sequence: TGCAGTGCTAGGGTAGGGGGGAGCAATCAGCCCCAGCATTTT.

In its sample, this clonotype was seen once. This rearrangement joins TRBV12-3 or TRBV12-4 to TRBJ2-3; D uncertain. Trimming removed 3 bases from V and 6 bases from J, with 7 bases in between. The CDR3 is 12 amino acids. The CDR3 region is CASSFPPDTQYF. For the CDR3, the DNA is TGTGCCAGCAGTTTTCCTCCCGATACGCAGTATTTT.

As concerns this clonotype: A read error is possible here, since a much larger clone lies one base away. The chain uses TRBV24-1 and TRBJ2-4, with D perhaps given as TRBD1 or TRBD2 (5 bases each). Near its end, the DNA agrees better with TRBJ2-7, so the J call may be wrong. In germline, CDR1 is KGHDR, CDR2 SFDVKD. The CDR3 extends over 14 amino acids. The CDR3 here is CAASATGATYEQYF. The CDR3 region has the DNA TGTGCCGCCAGTGCCACCGGGGCCACCTACGAGCAGTACTTC.

This clonotype occurred many times. This chain connects TRBV20-1 to TRBJ2-5, with 15 bases matching TRBD2. The CDR3 is 15 amino acids. The germline V gene has CDR1 DFQATT and CDR2 SNEGSKA (reference sequence). V was clipped by 6 bases and J by 5 bases; unmatched bases: 7. The CDR3 spells CSAGTSGGMRETQYF. The DNA of the CDR3 is TGCAGTGCAGGGACTAGCGGGGGGATGAGGGAGACCCAGTACTTC.

The chain uses TRBV20-1 and TRBJ2-7; possibly TRBD1 for D (6 bases). This CDR3 comprises 12 residues. Germline CDR1 reads DFQATT; CDR2 reads SNEGSKA (reference sequence). CDR3: CSAQGSPYEQYF. CDR3 DNA sequence: TGCAGCGCACAGGGTTCCCCCTACGAGCAGTACTTC.

This clonotype occurred many times. The chain employs TRBV12-3 or TRBV12-4 and TRBJ1-4; D unresolved. This CDR3 region has 12 residues. With 2 bases removed from V and 7 bases from J, the gap between germline ends came to 5 bases. CDR3 nucleotides: TGTGCCAGCAGTTTATTTGGTGAAAAACTGTTTTTT. It specifies CASSLFGEKLFF.

This clonotype has at least ten counts. The rearrangement links TRBV6-5 to TRBJ2-5, with TRBD1 matching 8 bases. This CDR3 has 15 amino acids. V trimming: 4 bases; J trimming: 5 bases; junction bases outside the gene matches: 9. Germline lookup yields CDR1 MNHEY and CDR2 SVGAGI. The CDR3 DNA is TGTGCCAGCAGTTCGGCTGGACAGGGCAGGGAGACCCAGTACTTC. As protein: CASSSAGQGRETQYF.

Remarks on this clonotype: A read error is possible here, since a much larger clone lies one base away. The rearrangement links TRBV18 to TRBJ2-6; D may be TRBD1 (5 bases). CDR1 is KGHSH and CDR2 is LQKENI in the germline V gene. The CDR3 is 17 amino acids. CDR3 bases: TGTGCCAGCTCACCGGATACCACAGCCTCTGGGGCCAACGGCCTGACTTTC. It translates to CASSPDTTASGANGLTF.

This clonotype was counted ten times or more. The J gene is TRBJ2-1, the V gene TRBV5-1; 11 bases map to TRBD2. This CDR3 is 16 amino acids long. Trimming cost V 4 bases and J 9 bases; bases outside gene matches: 12. Per the germline V gene, CDR1 is SGHRS and CDR2 is YFSETQ. The CDR3 nucleotides read TGCGCCAGCAGCGGAGGTAGCGGGGGGGCGGGTGGTGAGCAGTTCTTC. Its translation: CASSGGSGGAGGEQFF.

There are a few counts of this clonotype. A much larger clone differs from this one at a single base, so this may be a read error. The chain has TRBV28 and TRBJ2-1, with 8 bases that match TRBD1. The J call is in doubt because the DNA end fits TRBJ2-7 better. Germline CDR1 MDHEN, CDR2 SYDVKM. The CDR3 is made up of 16 amino acids. The CDR3 sequence is CASSLYSRGLYNEQYF. The DNA of the CDR3 is TGTGCCAGCAGTTTATACAGCAGGGGGCTTTACAATGAGCAGTACTTC.

This clonotype was recorded at least ten times. The gene calls are TRBV29-1 and TRBJ2-1; 10 bases align to TRBD2. V was clipped by 2 bases and J by 14 bases; unmatched bases: 9. The CDR3 has 13 residues. CDR1 is SQVTM and CDR2 is ANQGSEA in the germline V gene. CDR3 bases: TGCAGCGTTGAATCTGTAGCGGGGGGAGGTGAGTTCTTC. This sequence encodes CSVESVAGGGEFF.

This clonotype was picked up many times. V and J are TRBV5-5 and TRBJ2-7, with D unclear. The length of the CDR3 is 14 residues. The V gene lost 1 base and the J gene lost 7 bases, with 15 bases spanning the gap. The germline V gene encodes CDR1 SGHKS and CDR2 YYEKEE (reference sequence). The CDR3 loop reads CASSLFRSVSEQYF. The CDR3 DNA is TGTGCCAGCAGCTTGTTTCGCAGCGTTAGTGAGCAGTACTTC.

Ten or more counts support this clonotype. The V and J genes are TRBV5-1 and TRBJ2-6; D ambiguous. This CDR3 has 14 residues. Trimming left V 4 bases short and J 2 bases short, with 7 bases between. From germline, CDR1 is SGHRS and CDR2 YFSETQ. CDR3 protein: CASSITAGANVLTF. The CDR3, as DNA: TGCGCCAGCAGCATAACTGCTGGGGCCAACGTCCTGACTTTC. Filled out from reference TRBV5-1 and TRBJ2-6, the complete variable domain reads KAGVTQTPRYLIKTRGQQVTLSCSPISGHRSVSWYQQTPGQGLQFLFEYFSETQRNKGNFPGRFSGRQFSNSRSEMNVSTLELGDSALYLCASSITAGANVLTFGAGSRLTVL.

This clonotype was detected only once. A much larger clonotype is one base distant, so this may be a read error. This chain joins TRBV6-2 or TRBV6-3 and TRBJ1-1; D uncertain. CDR3 length equals 13 residues. V was pared by 2 bases and J by 1 base, with 5 bases between. From germline, CDR1 is MNHEY and CDR2 SVGEGT. The CDR3 loop is CASSYGKNTEAFF. Written as DNA, the CDR3 is TGTGCCAGCAGTTACGGGAAGAACACTGAAGCTTTCTTT.

This clonotype appeared many times. The gene calls are TRBV25-1 and TRBJ2-1, with D unresolved. CDR1 and CDR2 (germline): MGHDK, SYGVNS. CDR3 length: 14 amino acids. The V gene lost 4 bases and the J gene lost 4 bases, with 11 bases spanning the gap. DNA of the CDR3: TGTGCCAGCAGTGTGGGTTCCAGGTACAATGAGCAGTTCTTC. It specifies CASSVGSRYNEQFF.

Note on this clonotype: A much larger clone differs from this one at a single base, so this may be a read error. This chain connects TRBV6-2 or TRBV6-3 to TRBJ2-3; possible D gene TRBD2, 5 bases. The germline V gene encodes CDR1 MNHEY and CDR2 SVGEGT. This CDR3 contains 15 residues. Trimming shortened V by 8 bases and J by 4 bases, and 19 bases separated the two germline ends. The CDR3: CASSVRAVASDTQYF. For the CDR3, the DNA is TGTGCCAGCTCAGTTCGAGCGGTTGCGTCAGATACGCAGTATTTT.

This clonotype was detected many times. The J gene is TRBJ2-5, the V gene TRBV2, with D perhaps TRBD1 or TRBD2 (6 bases each). The length of the CDR3 is 14 residues. Between the trimmed V and J ends, which lost 6 bases and 5 bases, there was a span of 16 bases. Germline assignment: CDR1 SNHLY and CDR2 FYNNEI. In nucleotides, the CDR3 is TGTGCCAGCAGACCACAGGGAGGAGGGGAGACCCAGTACTTC. Translation: CASRPQGGGETQYF.

Turning to this clonotype: One base away lies a much larger clone, so this may be a sequencing read error. The chain employs TRBV2 and TRBJ2-1; D remains ambiguous. The V gene lost 3 bases and the J gene lost 10 bases, with 7 bases spanning the gap. CDR3 size: 11 residues. The germline CDR1 and CDR2 sequences are SNHLY and FYNNEI. The CDR3 nucleotides read TGTGCCAGCAGTGACACAGCCGAGCAGTTCTTC. Amino acids: CASSDTAEQFF. The whole variable domain, filled in from reference TRBV2 and TRBJ2-1, reads EPEVTQTPSHQVTQMGQEVILRCVPISNHLYFYWYRQILGQKVEFLVSFYNNEISEKSEIFDDQFSVERPDGSNFTLKIRSTKLEDSAMYFCASSDTAEQFFGPGTRLTVL.

This clonotype was observed at least ten times. The CDR3 nucleotides are TGCAGCGTTGTCCCTAGCGGGGGGGGCAATGAGCAGTTCTTC. It codes for CSVVPSGGGNEQFF. J is TRBJ2-1 and V is TRBV29-1; 12 bases map to TRBD2. The V gene's germline CDR1 is SQVTM and CDR2 ANQGSEA. V was pared by 4 bases and J by 6 bases, with 4 bases of the junction left unmatched. The CDR3 is 14 amino acids.

About this clonotype itself: A much more abundant neighbour one base away suggests this may be a read error. The V gene is TRBV6-2 or TRBV6-3, the J gene TRBJ1-5; D remains ambiguous. The germline CDR1 and CDR2 sequences are MNHEY and SVGEGT. V gave up 6 bases and J gave up 0 bases, with 12 bases separating them. The CDR3 contains 15 residues. DNA for the CDR3: TGTGCCAGCAGCCCCGACCCTTATAGCAATCAGCCCCAGCATTTT. Its protein product is CASSPDPYSNQPQHF.

V usage is TRBV11-3 and J usage is TRBJ2-1; no clear D gene. CDR1 is SGHNT and CDR2 is YENEEA in the germline V gene. The CDR3 loop spans 13 amino acids. The V end was cut by 2 bases, the J end by 0 bases, with 2 bases between. The CDR3 here is CASSLNSYNEQFF. CDR3 in DNA: TGTGCCAGCAGCTTAAACTCCTACAATGAGCAGTTCTTC.

This clonotype was recorded a few times. An end of the junction does not agree with germline; a read error may underlie this. The V gene is TRBV12-3 or TRBV12-4, the J gene TRBJ2-3; D not certain. This CDR3 has 12 residues. This CDR3 reads CASSVPADAQYF. CDR3 DNA: TGTGCCAGCAGTGTCCCCGCAGATGCGCAGTATTTT.

This clonotype has a handful of counts. The J gene is TRBJ1-4, the V gene TRBV5-1, with unresolved D. V dropped 4 bases and J dropped 5 bases, with 24 bases sitting between them. CDR3 length: 18 residues. In germline, CDR1 is SGHRS, CDR2 YFSETQ. CDR3 sequence reads: CASSMNPRTGKSNEKLFF. CDR3 nucleotide sequence: TGCGCCAGCAGCATGAACCCAAGGACCGGGAAATCGAATGAAAAACTGTTTTTT.

The chain employs TRBV6-2 or TRBV6-3 and TRBJ2-3; 11 bases line up with TRBD2. The CDR3 runs to 17 residues. Germline trimming cut 0 bases from V and 3 bases from J; bases unmatched to any gene: 5. Germline V gene lookup returns CDR1 MNHEY and CDR2 SVGEGT. The CDR3 loop reads CASSYSASGGTTDTQYF. In DNA form, the CDR3 reads TGTGCCAGCAGTTACTCGGCTAGCGGGGGGACAACAGATACGCAGTATTTT.

This clonotype came up many times. The chain uses TRBV20-1 and TRBJ1-2, with 7 bases matching TRBD1. V dropped 3 bases and J dropped 0; count of bases not matched to a gene: 7. CDR1 is DFQATT and CDR2 is SNEGSKA in the germline V gene (reference sequence). This CDR3 region has 15 residues. CDR3: CSARGRDSSNYGYTF. The CDR3 DNA is TGCAGTGCTAGGGGAAGGGACAGTTCTAACTATGGCTACACCTTC.

J is TRBJ2-5 and V is TRBV5-1; 11 bases align to TRBD1. The germline V gene has CDR1 SGHRS and CDR2 YFSETQ. Trimming removed 4 bases from V and 2 bases from J; junction bases left unmatched: 4. The CDR3 is 15 amino acids. The CDR3 nucleotides are TGCGCCAGCAGCAACCGGGACAGGGGGCAAGAGACCCAGTACTTC. Its protein product is CASSNRDRGQETQYF.

As for this clonotype: Sequence at one end of the junction differs from germline and may be a read error. The rearrangement joins TRBV7-7 to TRBJ2-5; TRBD1 matches 9 bases. Germline lookup yields CDR1 SSHAT and CDR2 FNYEAQ (reference sequence). The CDR3 has 15 amino acids. The CDR3 here is CASSSGQGVQETRYF. CDR3 nucleotide sequence: TGTGCTAGTAGCTCGGGACAGGGTGTTCAAGAGACCCGGTACTTC. Supplemented by reference TRBV7-7 and TRBJ2-5, the full variable domain reads GAGVSQSPRYKVTKRGQDVTLRCDPISSHATLYWYQQALGQGPEFLTYFNYEAQPDKSGLPSDRFSAERPEGSISTLTIQRTEQRDSAMYRCASSSGQGVQETRYFGPGTRLLVL.

Comment on this clonotype: A single base separates this from a much larger clone, so it may be a read error. The rearrangement joins TRBV5-1 to TRBJ2-3; the D call may be TRBD1 or TRBD2 (5 bases each). Germline values: CDR1 SGHRS, CDR2 YFSETQ. Deletions cut 4 bases from V and 2 bases from J, with 11 bases between. The length of the CDR3 is 14 residues. The DNA for the CDR3 is TGCGCCAGCAGCAGCAGGGACCCCACAGATACGCAGTATTTT. Residues: CASSSRDPTDTQYF.

With respect to this clonotype: A much larger clone differs by one base, so this may be a read error. The chain employs TRBV20-1 and TRBJ2-7; 7 nucleotides align to TRBD2. The CDR3 totals 17 residues. V dropped 1 base and J dropped 7; count of bases not matched to a gene: 19. CDR1 DFQATT and CDR2 SNEGSKA come from the germline V gene (reference sequence). In DNA form, the CDR3 reads TGCAGTGCTAGAGCACCTATGGCGGGGGATAAATACAATGAGCAGTACTTC. The encoded protein is CSARAPMAGDKYNEQYF.